These 24 T cell receptor beta chains were sequenced from one sample in a study of T cells in Graves' hyperthyroidism and ophthalmopathy. Amplification of TCR beta CDR3 regions used RNA as the template. The TCR CDR3 first-round RT-PCR relied on the HTBI primer set. One entry per CDR3 protein, called by TCRdb with MiXCR from the multiplex PCR reads. The sample shows hundreds of thousands of distinct CDR3 sequences, around 15% of them seen only once. The sample taken for sequencing was blood. The source of these receptors is a woman in her forties or fifties with Graves' ophthalmopathy.

In its sample, this clonotype was seen many times. The CDR3 protein is CASSRGRGPMNTEAFF. Here the CDR3 DNA reads TGTGCCAGCAGTAGAGGTCGGGGCCCCATGAACACTGAAGCTTTCTTT. The rearrangement uses TRBV6-2 or TRBV6-3 and TRBJ1-1; TRBD1 is a possible D gene (5 bases). The germline gives CDR1 MNHEY, CDR2 SVGEGT. The CDR3 is 16 residues long. V lost 5 bases and J 0 bases, leaving 16 bases between the germline ends.

V and J are TRBV29-1 and TRBJ2-1; D is possibly TRBD2 (7 bases). In germline, CDR1 is SQVTM, CDR2 ANQGSEA. This CDR3 spans 13 amino acids. V lost 3 bases and J 12 bases, leaving 18 bases between the germline ends. DNA for the CDR3: TGCAGCGTTGATTTGTGGGGGGGCTCAGGGCAGTTCTTC. Its protein product is CSVDLWGGSGQFF.

At least ten counts were recorded for this clonotype. The chain recombines TRBV11-1 with TRBJ2-1; 8 bases are shared with TRBD2. This CDR3 comprises 17 residues. CDR1 is SGHAT, CDR2 FQDESV, per germline (reference sequence). Losses at the gene ends were 0 bases for V and 5 bases for J; bases not matched to a gene: 9. The CDR3 region is CASSLAWEREPNNEQFF. CDR3 in DNA: TGTGCCAGCAGCTTAGCGTGGGAGCGGGAGCCGAACAATGAGCAGTTCTTC.

This clonotype was observed at least ten times. V is TRBV15 and J is TRBJ1-1; the D gene is possibly TRBD1 (6 bases). Germline CDR1 reads LNHNV; CDR2 reads YYDKDF (reference sequence). V gave up 6 bases and J gave up 7 bases, with 15 bases separating them. This CDR3 is built from 13 residues. CDR3 region: CATREQGRIEAFF. CDR3 sequence (DNA): TGTGCCACCAGAGAACAGGGACGAATTGAAGCTTTCTTT.

This clonotype has ten or more counts. The chain uses TRBV12-3 or TRBV12-4 and TRBJ1-1; the match to TRBD1 covers 7 bases. The CDR3 length is 14 residues. Trimming at V came to 5 bases and at J to 1 base, leaving 4 bases not matched to a gene. CDR3 protein: CASSPGQPNTEAFF. For the CDR3, the DNA is TGTGCCAGCAGTCCGGGACAGCCGAACACTGAAGCTTTCTTT.

This clonotype was seen repeatedly, ten times or more. The V call is TRBV12-3 or TRBV12-4, the J call TRBJ2-7; 11 nucleotides match TRBD2. The CDR3 extends over 16 amino acids. With V trimmed by 0 bases and J by 1 base, 2 bases remained unmatched. Written as DNA, the CDR3 is TGTGCCAGCAGTTTAGCGCCTAGCGGGAGGTCCTACGAGCAGTACTTC. Translating it yields CASSLAPSGRSYEQYF.

This clonotype has ten or more counts. A much larger clone lies one base from this, so it may be a read error. This chain connects TRBV3-1 to TRBJ2-1; TRBD2 might be the D (5 bases). The CDR3 spans 12 residues. V gave up 4 bases and J gave up 6 bases, with 7 bases separating them. Germline V gene lookup returns CDR1 LGHDT and CDR2 YNNKEL (reference sequence). CDR3 bases: TGTGCCAGCAGCCCGGGGTTCAATGAGCAGTTCTTC. Translating it yields CASSPGFNEQFF.

This clonotype was recorded at least ten times. V usage is TRBV28 and J usage is TRBJ1-1; TRBD1 matches at 8 bases. Losses at the gene ends were 2 bases for V and 2 bases for J; bases not matched to a gene: 4. This CDR3 has 15 residues. CDR1 MDHEN and CDR2 SYDVKM come from the germline V gene. The DNA of the CDR3 is TGTGCCAGCAGTTTAGGTGACAGGGGAAACACTGAAGCTTTCTTT. Translation gives CASSLGDRGNTEAFF.

This clonotype came up many times. J is TRBJ2-7 and V is TRBV18; D perhaps matches TRBD1 (6 bases). Germline V gene data show CDR1 as KGHSH and CDR2 as LQKENI. Between the trimmed V and J ends, which lost 5 bases and 1 base, there was a span of 18 bases. This CDR3 region has 16 residues. This CDR3 is CASSASTGLLSYEQYF. For the CDR3, the DNA is TGTGCCAGCTCAGCGTCGACAGGACTCCTATCCTACGAGCAGTACTTC.

This clonotype was recorded at least ten times. This sequence joins TRBV7-2 and TRBJ1-1, with TRBD1 identical over 7 bases. Germline V gives CDR1 SGHTA, CDR2 FQGNSA. The length of the CDR3 is 16 residues. V dropped 0 bases and J dropped 2; count of bases not matched to a gene: 6. The CDR3 region is CASSLAPGQRNTEAFF. For the CDR3, the DNA is TGTGCCAGCAGCTTAGCGCCGGGACAGAGAAACACTGAAGCTTTCTTT. Together with reference TRBV7-2 and TRBJ1-1, the CDR3 gives the full variable domain: GAGVSQSPSNKVTEKGKDVELRCDPISGHTALYWYRQSLGQGLEFLIYFQGNSAPDKSGLPSDRFSAERTGGSVSTLTIQRTQQEDSAVYLCASSLAPGQRNTEAFFGQGTRLTVV.

With respect to this clonotype: A much larger clone lies a single base off, so this may be a read error. The chain links TRBV28 to TRBJ1-2, with 8 bases aligning to TRBD1. This CDR3 spans 13 amino acids. Germline V lookup: CDR1 MDHEN, CDR2 SYDVKM. This CDR3 is CTSSSGGNCGYTF. The DNA of the CDR3 is TGTACCAGCAGTTCAGGGGGCAACTGTGGCTACACCTTC.

The V and J genes are TRBV27 and TRBJ2-3; 8 bases are a match to TRBD1. V trimming: 7 bases; J trimming: 4 bases; junction bases outside the gene matches: 7. Germline assignment: CDR1 MNHEY and CDR2 SMNVEV (reference sequence). The CDR3 length is 14 residues. The CDR3 nucleotides read TGTGCCAGCATCCGAGGACAGGGAGCAGATACGCAGTATTTT. Its protein is CASIRGQGADTQYF.

This clonotype was seen many times. The chain combines TRBV27 with TRBJ1-6; D is unclear. V lost 2 bases and J 9 bases, leaving 5 bases between the germline ends. This CDR3 has 12 amino acids. Germline V lookup: CDR1 MNHEY, CDR2 SMNVEV (reference sequence). In DNA, the CDR3 is TGTGCCAGCAGTTTACTTAGTTCACCCCTCCACTTT. Translating it yields CASSLLSSPLHF.

This clonotype was counted between two and nine times. This chain joins TRBV5-6 and TRBJ1-2, with D possibly TRBD1 on 5 matching bases. The CDR3 is 15 residues long. Germline CDR1 SGHDT, CDR2 YYEEEE. V lost 6 bases and J 4 bases, leaving 19 bases between the germline ends. CDR3 bases: TGTGCCAGCAACCGCCCTGACGGGGGGAGCTATGGCTACACCTTC. The encoded protein is CASNRPDGGSYGYTF.

In its sample, this clonotype was seen a few times. The rearrangement uses TRBV20-1 and TRBJ1-1; no definite D call. V was clipped by 7 bases and J by 0 bases, with 9 bases between them. Germline loops: CDR1 DFQATT, CDR2 SNEGSKA (reference sequence). The CDR3 loop spans 12 amino acids. In nucleotides, the CDR3 is TGCAGTGGACGCCGGGTGAACACTGAAGCTTTCTTT. Its translation is CSGRRVNTEAFF.

There are many counts of this clonotype. The genes are TRBV7-2 and TRBJ2-1, with 10 bases fitting TRBD2. The CDR3 is 17 residues long. Losses at the gene ends were 1 base for V and 8 bases for J; bases not matched to a gene: 11. Germline CDR1 and CDR2: SGHTA and FQGNSA. The CDR3 DNA reads TGTGCCAGCAGCTTAGTGGCTAGCGGGAGCACGAGCTATGAGCAGTTCTTC. Translated, it gives CASSLVASGSTSYEQFF. Combining the CDR3 with reference TRBV7-2 and TRBJ2-1 gives the whole variable domain GAGVSQSPSNKVTEKGKDVELRCDPISGHTALYWYRQSLGQGLEFLIYFQGNSAPDKSGLPSDRFSAERTGGSVSTLTIQRTQQEDSAVYLCASSLVASGSTSYEQFFGPGTRLTVL.

This clonotype was counted many times. The genes are TRBV5-4 and TRBJ2-3, with TRBD2 matching over 15 bases. V lost 0 bases, J lost 4 bases, and 9 bases stayed unmatched. CDR1 and CDR2 from the germline V gene are SGHNT and YYREEE (reference sequence). The CDR3 loop spans 19 amino acids. The CDR3 coding sequence is TGTGCCAGCAGCTTGGGTTTCGGGACTAGCGGGAGGCGTCCAGATACGCAGTATTTT. Its protein product is CASSLGFGTSGRRPDTQYF.

This clonotype was counted between two and nine times. The rearrangement joins TRBV20-1 to TRBJ2-7; D uncertain. V was clipped by 2 bases and J by 2 bases, with 10 bases between them. This CDR3 comprises 13 residues. CDR1 and CDR2 (germline): DFQATT, SNEGSKA (reference sequence). The CDR3 region has the DNA TGCAGTGCTAGATCAGTCCAAACCTACGAGCAGTACTTC. It codes for CSARSVQTYEQYF.

This clonotype has a handful of counts. The V and J genes are TRBV24-1 and TRBJ2-2, with D perhaps given as TRBD1 or TRBD2 (5 bases each). This CDR3 spans 17 amino acids. Trimming removed 4 bases at V and 4 bases at J, with 18 bases between. Germline V gene data show CDR1 as KGHDR and CDR2 as SFDVKD. CDR3 sequence reads: CATSDPSGGWATGELFF. The CDR3 region has the DNA TGTGCCACCAGTGACCCGAGTGGGGGATGGGCCACCGGGGAGCTGTTTTTT.

V usage is TRBV4-3 and J usage is TRBJ1-1, with D possibly TRBD1 on 6 matching bases. From germline, CDR1 is LGHNA and CDR2 YSLEER. The CDR3 sequence is 15 residues long. V was clipped by 1 base and J by 2 bases, with 11 bases between them. The CDR3 nucleotides read TGCGCCAGCAGCCAAGCGCGGACAGTAAACACTGAAGCTTTCTTT. It specifies CASSQARTVNTEAFF.

This clonotype was seen many times. The chain carries TRBV29-1 and TRBJ2-7; no clear D. This CDR3 spans 10 amino acids. Trimming removed 4 bases from V and 5 bases from J, with 6 bases in between. Germline V CDR1 and CDR2: SQVTM, ANQGSEA. Here the CDR3 reads CSVGSHEQYF. CDR3 in DNA: TGCAGCGTTGGGTCGCACGAGCAGTACTTC.

This clonotype was found many times. V gene TRBV28 combines with J gene TRBJ2-4; D perhaps matches TRBD2 (5 bases). Germline CDR1 and CDR2: MDHEN and SYDVKM. Trimming pared 4 bases from V and 6 bases from J, leaving 16 bases between. This CDR3 contains 15 residues. The chain's CDR3 is CASSSLRDSVNIQYF. The CDR3 coding sequence is TGTGCCAGCAGTTCCCTCCGGGATTCCGTAAACATTCAGTACTTC.

This clonotype was seen many times. The chain has TRBV3-1 and TRBJ1-5; D unresolved. Per germline, CDR1 LGHDT and CDR2 YNNKEL (reference sequence). CDR3 length: 13 amino acids. V dropped 4 bases and J dropped 4 bases, with 8 bases sitting between them. The CDR3 nucleotides read TGTGCCAGCAGCCTCGGAACAAATCAGCCCCAGCATTTT. It is translated as CASSLGTNQPQHF.

This clonotype has more than one count but fewer than ten. The chain links TRBV7-8 to TRBJ1-4, with TRBD1 identical over 11 bases. The CDR3 consists of 17 residues. With 4 bases clipped from V and 1 base from J, the junction kept 5 bases outside the gene matches. Germline CDR1 is SGHVS and CDR2 is FQNEAQ. CDR3 residues: CASSSRTGGLTNEKLFF. CDR3 in DNA: TGTGCCAGCAGCTCCCGGACAGGGGGCTTAACTAATGAAAAACTGTTTTTT.